This section outlines one TCR beta chain sequence together with its context. Participants spanned ages about 18 to 95 years and resided in about 25 US areas. In assigning cohorts, the study relied on participant-reported clinical history. Libraries were prepared by immunoSEQ multiplex PCR; TCRdb keeps only in-frame clonotypes and omits some of them. The data hold approximately 210,000 clones, with approximately 85% observed a single time. The data belong to a study of blood T cell repertoires in COVID-19. Germline lookup yields CDR1 SGDLS and CDR2 YYNGEE. The length of the CDR3 is 14 residues. Deletions cut 3 bases from V and 0 bases from J, with 9 bases between.

The TCR was taken from a man aged 35-49 years who had recovered from COVID-19. The V call is TRBV9, the J call TRBJ1-1, with a tentative D call TRBD1 (5 bases). Sequencing was done on a sample of PBMCs or T cells enriched from blood (not recorded which). CDR3 bases: TGTGCCAGCAGCGAAGTACAGGTGAACACTGAAGCTTTCTTT. Its translation is CASSEVQVNTEAFF. Looking up the rest from reference TRBV9 and TRBJ1-1 gives the full variable domain: DSGVTQTPKHLITATGQRVTLRCSPRSGDLSVYWYQQSLDQGLQFLIQYYNGEERAKGNILERFSAQQFPDLHSELNLSSLELGDSALYFCASSEVQVNTEAFFGQGTRLTVV.